This entry lists 3 T cell receptor beta chains sequenced from one sample in a study of shared clonotypes between healthy human individuals. Libraries were prepared by immunoSEQ multiplex PCR; TCRdb keeps only in-frame clonotypes and omits some of them. The profile shows some 2 million clones, 95% of them singletons. The sample taken for sequencing was naive CD4+ T cells sorted from blood. Specified subset: CD45RA+ positively selected. The origin of the receptors is a man aged 18 to 30 in good health.

The chain carries TRBV18 and TRBJ1-6, with D unclear. The length of the CDR3 is 15 residues. The V gene's germline CDR1 is KGHSH and CDR2 LQKENI. Trimming shortened V by 3 bases and J by 5 bases, and 11 bases separated the two germline ends. The CDR3 is CASSPRTEHNSPLHF. For the CDR3, the DNA is TGTGCCAGCTCACCGAGGACGGAACATAATTCACCCCTCCACTTT.

The chain carries TRBV7-8 and TRBJ2-1; D may match TRBD1 or TRBD2 (7 bases each). CDR1 is SGHVS, CDR2 FQNEAQ, per germline. Trimming removed 3 bases at V and 6 bases at J, with 21 bases between. The CDR3 loop spans 17 amino acids. The CDR3, as DNA: TGTGCCAGCAGCTTTCTCGCGCAGGGGGGGTTCTCCAATGAGCAGTTCTTC. This encodes CASSFLAQGGFSNEQFF. Full variable domain (missing parts from reference TRBV7-8 and TRBJ2-1): GAGVSQSPRYKVAKRGQDVALRCDPISGHVSLFWYQQALGQGPEFLTYFQNEAQLDKSGLPSDRFFAERPEGSVSTLKIQRTQQEDSAVYLCASSFLAQGGFSNEQFFGPGTRLTVL.

CDR3 DNA sequence: TGTGCCAGCAGTGAAGGGGCCAATTCACCCCTCCACTTT. This gives the protein CASSEGANSPLHF. V usage is TRBV6-1 and J usage is TRBJ1-6; no reliable D call. The CDR3 is 13 amino acids. Trimming stripped 1 base from V and 7 bases from J, with 5 bases between. Germline assignment: CDR1 MNHNS and CDR2 SASEGT.